This entry is about one T cell receptor (beta chain). These data are taken from a study of blood T cell repertoires in COVID-19. Overall study context: Acute and convalescent COVID-19 samples came from the United States, Italy and Spain. T cells, B-cell-depleted T cells, or PBMCs supplied cDNA or gDNA.

Per the germline V gene, CDR1 is MGHDK and CDR2 is SYGVNS. The CDR3 length is 15 residues. V lost 4 bases, J lost 0 bases, and 12 bases lay in between. Sequenced by immunoSEQ multiplex PCR; TCRdb stores in-frame clones only, minus some. This table holds over 200,000 clones, roughly nine tenths found once. The sample consisted of peripheral blood. The receptor was derived from a man in his 60s with COVID-19, enrolled during active disease. The rearrangement links TRBV25-1 to TRBJ1-2; D is perhaps TRBD1 (6 bases). DNA of the CDR3: TGTGCCAGCAGTGCAGCAGGGGAGTCTAACTATGGCTACACCTTC. Its protein product is CASSAAGESNYGYTF.